The 6 T cell receptor beta chains below were found in one sample sequenced in a study of T cell responses to AZD1222 COVID-19 vaccine. Libraries were prepared by immunoSEQ multiplex PCR; TCRdb keeps only in-frame clonotypes and omits some of them. This table holds roughly 100,000 clones, approximately 87% found once. This specimen consisted of peripheral blood, obtained on day 0 of AZD1222 vaccination. The receptors were sampled from an adult in good health.

The V and J genes are TRBV6-5 and TRBJ2-7, with 7 positions matching TRBD2. The length of the CDR3 is 14 residues. V trimming: 10 bases; J trimming: 2 bases; junction bases outside the gene matches: 11. Germline values: CDR1 MNHEY, CDR2 SVGAGI. Written as DNA, the CDR3 is TGTGCCACTCACTCGGCGGGAGTCCCCTACGAGCAGTACTTC. Amino acid sequence: CATHSAGVPYEQYF.

This chain links TRBV19 with TRBJ2-7; a possible D gene is TRBD2 (6 bases). The CDR3 length is 14 residues. V was cut by 7 bases and J by 0 bases, with 13 bases left in between. Looked up from germline, CDR1 is LNHDA and CDR2 is SQIVND (reference sequence). The CDR3 spells CASTRDGSSYEQYF. CDR3 DNA sequence: TGTGCCAGTACCCGGGACGGGAGCTCCTACGAGCAGTACTTC.

This clone was detected only a few times. The V gene is TRBV24-1, the J gene TRBJ1-5; D ambiguous. The CDR3 is 13 residues long. V gave up 0 bases and J gave up 3 bases, with 2 bases separating them. The germline CDR1 and CDR2 sequences are KGHDR and SFDVKD. In DNA form, the CDR3 reads TGTGCCACCAGTGATTTGCCCAATCAGCCCCAGCATTTT. This translates into CATSDLPNQPQHF.

The chain joins TRBV20-1 to TRBJ2-4, with D unclear. Germline V lookup: CDR1 DFQATT, CDR2 SNEGSKA (reference sequence). The CDR3 contains 14 residues. V was pared by 3 bases and J by 8 bases, with 17 bases between. The CDR3 here is CSASSDGRWDIQYF. The CDR3 DNA reads as TGCAGTGCTAGTTCTGACGGTCGGTGGGACATTCAGTACTTC.

This clone was detected a few times. The chain combines TRBV6-5 with TRBJ2-7; no firm D call. V was trimmed by 2 bases and J by 2 bases, leaving 10 bases between them. The CDR3 runs to 14 residues. The V gene's germline CDR1 is MNHEY and CDR2 SVGAGI. The CDR3 DNA reads as TGTGCCAGCAGTTACGGTAACAGAGCCTACGAGCAGTACTTC. This translates into CASSYGNRAYEQYF.

The chain uses TRBV7-3 and TRBJ2-1, with D perhaps TRBD1 or TRBD2 (5 bases each). The CDR3 contains 17 residues. Germline V gives CDR1 SGHTA, CDR2 FQGTGA. V dropped 5 bases and J dropped 4 bases, with 21 bases sitting between them. CDR3 nucleotides: TGTGCCAGCAGCACCAGGACCAGCGGACATGGATACAATGAGCAGTTCTTC. Its translation: CASSTRTSGHGYNEQFF.